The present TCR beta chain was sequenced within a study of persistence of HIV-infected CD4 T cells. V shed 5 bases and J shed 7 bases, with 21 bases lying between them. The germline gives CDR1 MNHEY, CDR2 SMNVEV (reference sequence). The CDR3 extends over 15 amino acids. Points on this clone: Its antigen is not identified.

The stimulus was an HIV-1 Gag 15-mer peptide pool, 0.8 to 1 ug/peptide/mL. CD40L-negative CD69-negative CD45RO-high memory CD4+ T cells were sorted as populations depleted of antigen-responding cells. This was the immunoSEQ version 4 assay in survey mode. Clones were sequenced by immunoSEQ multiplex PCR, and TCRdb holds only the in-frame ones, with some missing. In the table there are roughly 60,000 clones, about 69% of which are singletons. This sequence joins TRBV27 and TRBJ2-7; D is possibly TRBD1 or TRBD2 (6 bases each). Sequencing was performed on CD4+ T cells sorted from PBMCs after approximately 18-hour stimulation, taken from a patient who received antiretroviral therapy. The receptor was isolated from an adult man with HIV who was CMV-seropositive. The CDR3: CASSPYDRFGGEQYF. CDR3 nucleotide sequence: TGTGCCAGCAGTCCCTATGACAGGTTTGGGGGGGAGCAGTACTTC.